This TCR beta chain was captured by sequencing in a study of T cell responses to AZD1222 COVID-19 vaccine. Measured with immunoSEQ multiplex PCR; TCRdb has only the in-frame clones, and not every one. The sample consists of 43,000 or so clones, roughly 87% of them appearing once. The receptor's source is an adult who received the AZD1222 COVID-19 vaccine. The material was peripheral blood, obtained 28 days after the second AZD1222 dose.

CDR3 nucleotide sequence: TGTGCCAGCTCACCCGCGCGGGCAGTGGAGGATTCACCCCTCCACTTT. Protein sequence: CASSPARAVEDSPLHF. The chain carries TRBV18 and TRBJ1-6; D not resolved. Germline loops: CDR1 KGHSH, CDR2 LQKENI. The CDR3 is 16 residues long. Trimming cost V 3 bases and J 8 bases, with 17 bases left between them.